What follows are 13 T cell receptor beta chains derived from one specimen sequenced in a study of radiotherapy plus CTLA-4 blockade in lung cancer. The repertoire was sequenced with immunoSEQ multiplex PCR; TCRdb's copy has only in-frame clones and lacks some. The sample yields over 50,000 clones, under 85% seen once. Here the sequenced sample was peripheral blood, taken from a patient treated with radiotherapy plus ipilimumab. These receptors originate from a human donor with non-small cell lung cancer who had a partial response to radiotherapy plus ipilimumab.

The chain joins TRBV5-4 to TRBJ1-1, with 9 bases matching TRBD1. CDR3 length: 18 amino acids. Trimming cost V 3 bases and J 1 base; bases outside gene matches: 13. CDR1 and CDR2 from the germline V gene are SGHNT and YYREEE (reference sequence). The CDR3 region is CASSSRQGVWVGNTEAFF. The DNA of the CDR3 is TGTGCCAGCAGCTCCCGACAGGGGGTGTGGGTGGGGAACACTGAAGCTTTCTTT. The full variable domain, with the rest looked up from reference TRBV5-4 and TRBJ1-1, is ETGVTQSPTHLIKTRGQQVTLRCSSQSGHNTVSWYQQALGQGPQFIFQYYREEENGRGNFPPRFSGLQFPNYSSELNVNALELDDSALYLCASSSRQGVWVGNTEAFFGQGTRLTVV.

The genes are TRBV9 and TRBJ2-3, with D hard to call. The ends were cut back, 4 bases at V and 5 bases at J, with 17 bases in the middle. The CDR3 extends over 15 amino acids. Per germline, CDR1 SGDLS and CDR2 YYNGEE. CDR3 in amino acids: CASSPNPWSGDTQYF. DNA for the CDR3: TGTGCCAGCAGCCCAAACCCTTGGTCGGGAGATACGCAGTATTTT.

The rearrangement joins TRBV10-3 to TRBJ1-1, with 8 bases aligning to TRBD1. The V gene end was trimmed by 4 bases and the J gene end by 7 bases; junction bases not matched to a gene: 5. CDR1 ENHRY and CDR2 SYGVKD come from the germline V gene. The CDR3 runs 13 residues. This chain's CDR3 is CAISAQGAVEAFF. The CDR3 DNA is TGTGCCATCAGTGCCCAGGGGGCTGTTGAAGCTTTCTTT.

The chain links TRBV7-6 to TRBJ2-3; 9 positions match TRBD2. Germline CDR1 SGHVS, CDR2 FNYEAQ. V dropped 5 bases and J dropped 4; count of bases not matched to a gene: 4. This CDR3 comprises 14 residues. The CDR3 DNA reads TGTGCCAGCAGCGATAGCGGGGGACCAGATACGCAGTATTTT. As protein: CASSDSGGPDTQYF.

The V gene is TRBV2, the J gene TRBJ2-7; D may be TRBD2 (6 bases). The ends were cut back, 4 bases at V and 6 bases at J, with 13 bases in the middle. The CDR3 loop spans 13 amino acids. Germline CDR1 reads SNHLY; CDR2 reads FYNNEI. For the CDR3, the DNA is TGTGCCAGCAGTGGACCCCGGGGGAGCGAGCAGTACTTC. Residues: CASSGPRGSEQYF.

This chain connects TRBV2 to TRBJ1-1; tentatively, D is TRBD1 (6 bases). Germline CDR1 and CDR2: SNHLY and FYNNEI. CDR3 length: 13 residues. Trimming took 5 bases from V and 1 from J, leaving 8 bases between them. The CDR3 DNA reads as TGTGCCAGCAGTTTACAGGGGAACACTGAAGCTTTCTTT. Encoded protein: CASSLQGNTEAFF.

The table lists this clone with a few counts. The CDR3 protein is CASSPYRVNEQFF. The CDR3, as DNA: TGTGCCAGCAGCCCCTATCGTGTCAATGAGCAGTTCTTC. This sequence joins TRBV11-2 and TRBJ2-1; no definite D call. V shed 5 bases and J shed 6 bases, with 11 bases lying between them. Germline V lookup: CDR1 SGHAT, CDR2 FQNNGV. The CDR3 runs 13 residues.

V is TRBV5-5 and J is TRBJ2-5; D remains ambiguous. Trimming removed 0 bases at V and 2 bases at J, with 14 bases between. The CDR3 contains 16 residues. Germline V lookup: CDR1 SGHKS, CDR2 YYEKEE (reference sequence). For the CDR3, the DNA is TGTGCCAGCAGCTTGGACATGCGACGGCGGCAAGAGACCCAGTACTTC. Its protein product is CASSLDMRRRQETQYF.

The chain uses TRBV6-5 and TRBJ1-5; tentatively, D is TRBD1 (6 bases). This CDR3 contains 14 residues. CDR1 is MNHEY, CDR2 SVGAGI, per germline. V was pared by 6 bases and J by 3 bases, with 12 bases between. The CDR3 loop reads CASSRGQINQPQHF. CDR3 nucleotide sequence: TGTGCCAGCAGCCGTGGACAGATCAATCAGCCCCAGCATTTT.

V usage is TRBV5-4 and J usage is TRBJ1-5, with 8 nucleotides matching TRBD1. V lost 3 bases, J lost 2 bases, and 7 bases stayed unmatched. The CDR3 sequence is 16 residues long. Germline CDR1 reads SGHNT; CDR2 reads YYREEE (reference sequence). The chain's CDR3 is CASSSTPGQGNQPQHF. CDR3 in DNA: TGTGCCAGCAGCTCGACACCGGGACAGGGCAATCAGCCCCAGCATTTT. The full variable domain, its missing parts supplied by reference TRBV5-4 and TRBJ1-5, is ETGVTQSPTHLIKTRGQQVTLRCSSQSGHNTVSWYQQALGQGPQFIFQYYREEENGRGNFPPRFSGLQFPNYSSELNVNALELDDSALYLCASSSTPGQGNQPQHFGDGTRLSIL.

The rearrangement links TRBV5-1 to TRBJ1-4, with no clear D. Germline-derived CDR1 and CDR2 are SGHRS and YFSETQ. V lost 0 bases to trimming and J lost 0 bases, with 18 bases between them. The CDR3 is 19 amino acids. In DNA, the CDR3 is TGCGCCAGCAGCTTGGAGCCCTCGCGGGCACTTGCAACTAATGAAAAACTGTTTTTT. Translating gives CASSLEPSRALATNEKLFF.

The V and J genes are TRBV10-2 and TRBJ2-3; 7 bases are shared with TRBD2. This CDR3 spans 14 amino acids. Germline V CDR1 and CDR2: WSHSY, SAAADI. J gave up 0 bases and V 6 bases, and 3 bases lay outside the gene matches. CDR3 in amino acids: CASSGGGSTDTQYF. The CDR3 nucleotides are TGCGCCAGCAGCGGCGGGGGAAGCACAGATACGCAGTATTTT.

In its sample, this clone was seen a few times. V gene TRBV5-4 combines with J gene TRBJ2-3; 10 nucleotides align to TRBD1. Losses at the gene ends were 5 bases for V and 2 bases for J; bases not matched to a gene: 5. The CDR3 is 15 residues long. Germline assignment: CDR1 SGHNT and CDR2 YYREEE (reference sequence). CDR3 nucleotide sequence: TGTGCCAGCAGGCCGGGACAGGGGATCACAGATACGCAGTATTTT. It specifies CASRPGQGITDTQYF.